This T cell receptor beta chain comes out of a study of blood T cell repertoires in COVID-19. As for the study in general: T cells, B-cell-depleted T cells, or PBMCs provided the cDNA or gDNA that served as material.

The CDR3 spans 13 residues. V shed 5 bases and J shed 6 bases, with 11 bases lying between them. Using immunoSEQ multiplex PCR, the repertoire was profiled, and TCRdb retains in-frame clones only, with some absent. The sample holds around 260,000 clones, 84% seen once. Living in about two dozen US areas, the participants were between roughly 18 and 90 years of age. Participants' reported clinical history set cohort assignment. This receptor was taken from a man aged 30 to 45 with acute COVID-19. The rearrangement joins TRBV12-3 or TRBV12-4 to TRBJ2-1; tentative D call: TRBD2 (6 bases). The sequenced material came from PBMCs or T cells enriched from blood (not recorded which). CDR3 nucleotides: TGTGCCAGCAGTCCTACTAGCCTCAATGAGCAGTTCTTC. This gives the protein CASSPTSLNEQFF.